What follows is one T cell receptor beta chain and its context. The antigen is not known. Generated by immunoSEQ multiplex PCR, the TCRdb table keeps only in-frame clones and is missing some. Of 50,000 or so clones listed, about 81% are singletons. This entry comes from a study of OX40 agonist ivuxolimab in advanced cancers. The study's findings and limits: Averaging showed that CD8+ T cells had more expanded clones than CD4+ did.

J gave up 4 bases and V 6 bases, and 7 bases lay outside the gene matches. This CDR3 contains 14 residues. Looked up from germline, CDR1 is SGHRS and CDR2 is YFSETQ. The TCR comes from an adult with an advanced solid tumor such as melanoma, head and neck, liver or kidney cancer. The J gene is TRBJ2-5, the V gene TRBV5-1, with 9 bases identical to TRBD2. The sequencing used CD4+ or CD8+ T cells sorted from blood, collected in a trial of the OX40 agonist ivuxolimab. CDR3 sequence reads: CASTQAGGRETQYF. For the CDR3, the DNA is TGCGCCAGCACTCAAGCGGGGGGCCGAGAGACCCAGTACTTC.